This T cell receptor beta chain was profiled in a study of CXCR3-negative and CXCR3-positive naive CD8 T cells. Remarks on this clonotype: Its specificity is not known.

General study results and limits: Similar TRBV-TRBJ usage characterized naive CXCR3-negative and CXCR3-positive cells; memory cells differed.

The study sorted every CD8+ T cell subset in triplicate at 250,000 to 300,000 cells each. Libraries of TRB cDNA were made by 5' RACE and carried UMIs. Reprocessing the 5' RACE reads, TCRdb reports a single entry for every CDR3 protein and omits DNA. The ten top clones account for less than 25%, within a sample of 56,000 or so distinct CDR3 sequences. The CDR3 is 12 amino acids. Germline V gene lookup returns CDR1 SEHNR and CDR2 FQNEAQ (reference sequence). The clonotype comes from a human donor in good health. Some clones in this sample may be carry-over from other donors' samples. The sample was memory CD8+ T cells from blood. V and J are TRBV7-9 and TRBJ2-7; lacking DNA, the TRBD1 call made by TCRdb goes unchecked. This CDR3 is CATSGTGYEQYF.